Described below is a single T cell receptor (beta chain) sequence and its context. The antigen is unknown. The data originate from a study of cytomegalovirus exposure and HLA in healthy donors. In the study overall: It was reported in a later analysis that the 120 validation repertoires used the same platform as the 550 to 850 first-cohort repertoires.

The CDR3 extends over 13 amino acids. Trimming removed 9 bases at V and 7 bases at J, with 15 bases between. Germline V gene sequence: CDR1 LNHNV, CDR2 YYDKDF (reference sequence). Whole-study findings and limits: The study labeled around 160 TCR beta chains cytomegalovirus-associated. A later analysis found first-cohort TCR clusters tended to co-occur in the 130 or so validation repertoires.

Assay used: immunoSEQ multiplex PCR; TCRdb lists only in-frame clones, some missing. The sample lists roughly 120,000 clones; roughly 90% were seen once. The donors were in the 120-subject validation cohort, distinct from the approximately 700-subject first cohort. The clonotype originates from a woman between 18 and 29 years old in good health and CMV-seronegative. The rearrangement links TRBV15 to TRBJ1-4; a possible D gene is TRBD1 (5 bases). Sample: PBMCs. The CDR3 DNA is TGTGCCACTAGGCGGGGGTCGGGTGAAAAACTGTTTTTT. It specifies CATRRGSGEKLFF.